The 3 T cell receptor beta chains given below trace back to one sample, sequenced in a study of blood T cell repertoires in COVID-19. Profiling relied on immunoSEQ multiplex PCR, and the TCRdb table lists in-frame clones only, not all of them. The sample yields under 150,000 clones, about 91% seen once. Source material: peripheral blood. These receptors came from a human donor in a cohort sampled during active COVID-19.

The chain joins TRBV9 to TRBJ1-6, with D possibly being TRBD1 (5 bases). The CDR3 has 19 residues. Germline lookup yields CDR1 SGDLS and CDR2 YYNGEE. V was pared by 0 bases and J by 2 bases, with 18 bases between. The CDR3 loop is CASSVALRQRATYNSPLHF. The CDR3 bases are TGTGCCAGCAGCGTAGCCTTGAGACAGAGAGCTACCTATAATTCACCCCTCCACTTT.

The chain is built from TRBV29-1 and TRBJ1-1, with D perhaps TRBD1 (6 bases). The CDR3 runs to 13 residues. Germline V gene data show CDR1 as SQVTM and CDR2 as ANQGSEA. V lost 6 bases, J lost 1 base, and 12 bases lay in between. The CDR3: CSVRGAGNTEAFF. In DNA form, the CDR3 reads TGCAGCGTCAGGGGCGCCGGGAACACTGAAGCTTTCTTT.

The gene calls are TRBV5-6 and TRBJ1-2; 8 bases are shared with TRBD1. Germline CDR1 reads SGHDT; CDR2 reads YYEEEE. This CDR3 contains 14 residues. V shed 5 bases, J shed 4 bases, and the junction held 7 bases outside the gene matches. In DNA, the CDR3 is TGTGCCAGCAGTTTTCGACAGGGGACCTATGGCTACACCTTC. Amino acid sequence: CASSFRQGTYGYTF. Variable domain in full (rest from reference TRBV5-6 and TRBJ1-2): DAGVTQSPTHLIKTRGQQVTLRCSPKSGHDTVSWYQQALGQGPQFIFQYYEEEERQRGNFPDRFSGHQFPNYSSELNVNALLLGDSALYLCASSFRQGTYGYTFGSGTRLTVV.